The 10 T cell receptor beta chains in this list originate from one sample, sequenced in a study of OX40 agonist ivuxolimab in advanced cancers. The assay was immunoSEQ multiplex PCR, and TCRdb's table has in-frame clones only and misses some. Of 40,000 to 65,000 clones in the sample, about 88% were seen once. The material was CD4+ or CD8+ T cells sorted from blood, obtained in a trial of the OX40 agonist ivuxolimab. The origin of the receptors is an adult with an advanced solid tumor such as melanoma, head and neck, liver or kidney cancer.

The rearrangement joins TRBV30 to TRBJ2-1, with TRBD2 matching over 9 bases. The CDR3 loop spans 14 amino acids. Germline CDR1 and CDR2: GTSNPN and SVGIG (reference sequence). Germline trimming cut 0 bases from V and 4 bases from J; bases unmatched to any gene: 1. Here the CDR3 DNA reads TGTGCCTGGAGTGTGGCGGGAGGGTACAATGAGCAGTTCTTC. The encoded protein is CAWSVAGGYNEQFF. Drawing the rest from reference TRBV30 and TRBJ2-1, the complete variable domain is SQTIHQWPATLVQPVGSPLSLECTVEGTSNPNLYWYRQAAGRGLQLLFYSVGIGQISSEVPQNLSASRPQDRQFILSSKKLLLSDSGFYLCAWSVAGGYNEQFFGPGTRLTVL.

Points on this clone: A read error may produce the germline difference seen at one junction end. CDR3 DNA: TGTGCTAGCAGGGACAGCTCGAATGAAAAACTGTTTTTT. Its protein is CASRDSSNEKLFF. The rearrangement uses TRBV7-7 and TRBJ1-4; 7 nucleotides align to TRBD1. The germline gives CDR1 SSHAT, CDR2 FNYEAQ (reference sequence). The CDR3 totals 13 residues. Together with reference TRBV7-7 and TRBJ1-4, the CDR3 gives the full variable domain: GAGVSQSPRYKVTKRGQDVTLRCDPISSHATLYWYQQALGQGPEFLTYFNYEAQPDKSGLPSDRFSAERPEGSISTLTIQRTEQRDSAMYRCASRDSSNEKLFFGSGTQLSVL.

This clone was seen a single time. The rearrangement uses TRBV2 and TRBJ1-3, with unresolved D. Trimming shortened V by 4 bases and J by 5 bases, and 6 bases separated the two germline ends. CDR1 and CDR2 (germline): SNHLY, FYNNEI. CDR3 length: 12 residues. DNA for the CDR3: TGTGCCAGCAGTGCAGGAAGAAACACCATATATTTT. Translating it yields CASSAGRNTIYF.

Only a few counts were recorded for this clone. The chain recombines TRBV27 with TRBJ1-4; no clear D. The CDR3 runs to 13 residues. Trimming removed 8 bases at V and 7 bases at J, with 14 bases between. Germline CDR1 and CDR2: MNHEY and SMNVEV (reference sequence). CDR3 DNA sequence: TGTGCCAGCTCCCAGAGACGAGGTGAAAAACTGTTTTTT. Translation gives CASSQRRGEKLFF.

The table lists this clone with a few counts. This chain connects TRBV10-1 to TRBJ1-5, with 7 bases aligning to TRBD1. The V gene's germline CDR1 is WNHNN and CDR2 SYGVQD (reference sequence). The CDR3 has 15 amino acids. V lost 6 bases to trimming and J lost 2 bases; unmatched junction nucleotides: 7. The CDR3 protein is CASSRRDSGNQPQHF. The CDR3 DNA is TGCGCCAGCAGCCGCCGGGACAGCGGCAATCAGCCCCAGCATTTT.

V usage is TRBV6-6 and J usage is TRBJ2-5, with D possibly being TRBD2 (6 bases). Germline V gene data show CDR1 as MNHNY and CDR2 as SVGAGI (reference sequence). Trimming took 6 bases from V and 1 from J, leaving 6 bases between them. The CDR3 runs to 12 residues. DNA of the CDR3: TGTGCCAGCAGAGCGGGCCAAGAGACCCAGTACTTC. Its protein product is CASRAGQETQYF.

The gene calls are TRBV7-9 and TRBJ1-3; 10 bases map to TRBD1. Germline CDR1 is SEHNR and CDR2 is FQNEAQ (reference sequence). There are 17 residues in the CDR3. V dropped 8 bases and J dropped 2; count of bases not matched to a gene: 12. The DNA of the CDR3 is TGTGCCAGCGCCGGTCCACTCGGACAGGGGGCTGGAAACACCATATATTTT. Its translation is CASAGPLGQGAGNTIYF.

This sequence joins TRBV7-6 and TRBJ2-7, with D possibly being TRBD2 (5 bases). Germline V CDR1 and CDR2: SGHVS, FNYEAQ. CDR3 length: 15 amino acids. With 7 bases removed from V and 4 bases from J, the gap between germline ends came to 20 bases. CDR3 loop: CASTPDDLGRYEQYF. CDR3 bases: TGTGCCAGCACCCCGGATGATTTGGGGAGATACGAGCAGTACTTC.

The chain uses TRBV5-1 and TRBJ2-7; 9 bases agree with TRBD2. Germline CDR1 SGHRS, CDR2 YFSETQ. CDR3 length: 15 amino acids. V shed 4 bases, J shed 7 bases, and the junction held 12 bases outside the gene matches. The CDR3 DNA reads TGCGCCAGCAGCCGCCTGGGGAGCGGGAGGCGGGAGCAGTACTTC. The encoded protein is CASSRLGSGRREQYF.

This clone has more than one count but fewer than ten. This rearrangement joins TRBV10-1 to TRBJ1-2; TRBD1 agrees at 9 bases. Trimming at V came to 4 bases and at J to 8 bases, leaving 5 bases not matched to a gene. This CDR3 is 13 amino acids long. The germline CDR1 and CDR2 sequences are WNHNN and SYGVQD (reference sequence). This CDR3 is CASSANRGQGYTF. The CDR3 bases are TGCGCCAGCAGTGCCAACAGGGGGCAAGGCTACACCTTC.